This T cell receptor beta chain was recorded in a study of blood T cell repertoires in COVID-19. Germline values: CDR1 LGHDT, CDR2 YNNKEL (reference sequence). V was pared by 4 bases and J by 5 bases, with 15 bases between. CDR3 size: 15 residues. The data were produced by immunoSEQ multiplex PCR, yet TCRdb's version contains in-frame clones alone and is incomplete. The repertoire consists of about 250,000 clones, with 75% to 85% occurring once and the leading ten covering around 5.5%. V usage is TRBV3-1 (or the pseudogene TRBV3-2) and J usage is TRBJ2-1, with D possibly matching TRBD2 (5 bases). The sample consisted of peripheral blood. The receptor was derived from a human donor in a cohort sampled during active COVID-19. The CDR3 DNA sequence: TGTGCCAGCAGCCGGGCGGAGGTCTACAACAATGAGCAGTTCTTC. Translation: CASSRAEVYNNEQFF.